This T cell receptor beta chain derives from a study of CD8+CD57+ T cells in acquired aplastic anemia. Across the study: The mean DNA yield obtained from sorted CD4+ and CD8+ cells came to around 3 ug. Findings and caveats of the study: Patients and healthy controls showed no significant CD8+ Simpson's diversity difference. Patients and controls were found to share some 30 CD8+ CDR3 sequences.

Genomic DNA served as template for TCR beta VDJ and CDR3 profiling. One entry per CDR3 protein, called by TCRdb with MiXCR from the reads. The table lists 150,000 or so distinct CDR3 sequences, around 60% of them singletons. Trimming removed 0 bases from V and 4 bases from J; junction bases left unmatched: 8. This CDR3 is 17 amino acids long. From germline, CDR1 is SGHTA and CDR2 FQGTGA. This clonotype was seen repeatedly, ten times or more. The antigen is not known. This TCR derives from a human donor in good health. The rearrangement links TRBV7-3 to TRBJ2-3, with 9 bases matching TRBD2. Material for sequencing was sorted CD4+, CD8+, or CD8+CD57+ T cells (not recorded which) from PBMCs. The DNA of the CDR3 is TGTGCCAGCAGCTTAACTAGCGGGAGTATTTTCCCAGATACGCAGTATTTT. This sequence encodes CASSLTSGSIFPDTQYF. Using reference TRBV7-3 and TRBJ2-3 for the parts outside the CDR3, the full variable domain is GAGVSQTPSNKVTEKGKYVELRCDPISGHTALYWYRQSLGQGPEFLIYFQGTGAADDSGLPNDRFFAVRPEGSVSTLKIQRTERGDSAVYLCASSLTSGSIFPDTQYFGPGTRLTVL.